This TCR beta chain originates from a study of blood T cell repertoires in COVID-19. Sequenced by immunoSEQ multiplex PCR; TCRdb stores in-frame clones only, minus some. The table has around 25,000 clones, 80% to 90% seen once. This CDR3 is 15 amino acids long. The J segment lost 5 bases and the V segment lost 4 bases, leaving 7 bases of the junction unmatched. CDR1 MGHRA and CDR2 YSYEKL come from the germline V gene. This TCR was sampled from a man aged 65 to 79 with acute or convalescent COVID-19. The sequencing sample was made of peripheral blood. The chain combines TRBV4-1 with TRBJ1-4; 7 bases line up with TRBD1. The CDR3 region has the DNA TGCGCCAGCAGCCTCTCCGGGACAGAAAATGAAAAACTGTTTTTT. Amino acids: CASSLSGTENEKLFF.